One and the same sample provided the 13 T cell receptor beta chains below, sequenced in a study of blood T cell repertoires in COVID-19. TCRdb's copy holds only in-frame clones and misses some; the assay was immunoSEQ multiplex PCR. The sample consists of hundreds of thousands of clones, about 88% of them appearing once. The sample was PBMCs or T cells enriched from blood (not recorded which). The receptors were gathered from a man aged 60 to 69 who had recovered from COVID-19.

This sequence joins TRBV5-4 and TRBJ2-7, with D possibly matching TRBD1 (6 bases). Trimming took 4 bases from V and 5 from J, leaving 19 bases between them. The CDR3 is 15 amino acids. Germline V gene sequence: CDR1 SGHNT, CDR2 YYREEE (reference sequence). The DNA for the CDR3 is TGTGCCAGCAGCCCCACGAGGGACACCCTCCACGAGCAGTACTTC. Translating gives CASSPTRDTLHEQYF. Together with reference TRBV5-4 and TRBJ2-7, the CDR3 gives the full variable domain: ETGVTQSPTHLIKTRGQQVTLRCSSQSGHNTVSWYQQALGQGPQFIFQYYREEENGRGNFPPRFSGLQFPNYSSELNVNALELDDSALYLCASSPTRDTLHEQYFGPGTRLTVT.

The chain is built from TRBV20-1 and TRBJ1-2; 11 nucleotides align to TRBD1. V was clipped by 3 bases and J by 5 bases; unmatched bases: 5. The CDR3 is made up of 14 amino acids. From germline, CDR1 is DFQATT and CDR2 SNEGSKA (reference sequence). The CDR3: CSASPGQGGYGYTF. The CDR3 nucleotides are TGCAGTGCTAGTCCGGGACAGGGGGGGTATGGCTACACCTTC.

The chain recombines TRBV11-1 with TRBJ2-1; TRBD1 matches 7 bases. CDR1 is SGHAT, CDR2 FQDESV, per germline (reference sequence). The CDR3 is 15 residues long. The V gene end was trimmed by 4 bases and the J gene end by 3 bases; junction bases not matched to a gene: 6. The CDR3, as DNA: TGTGCCAGCAGCTACCGGGACAGAAGCTACAATGAGCAGTTCTTC. Amino acids: CASSYRDRSYNEQFF.

The chain links TRBV6-5 to TRBJ1-3; D remains unclear. The germline V gene has CDR1 MNHEY and CDR2 SVGAGI. The CDR3 covers 16 residues. Trimming cost V 4 bases and J 0 bases, with 13 bases left between them. CDR3 sequence (DNA): TGTGCCAGCAGTTCCCCTGGAGCAAGCTCTGGAAACACCATATATTTT. Its protein product is CASSSPGASSGNTIYF.

The chain recombines TRBV27 with TRBJ1-6; D perhaps matches TRBD1 (6 bases). Trimming took 1 base from V and 2 from J, leaving 18 bases between them. Germline lookup yields CDR1 MNHEY and CDR2 SMNVEV (reference sequence). There are 19 residues in the CDR3. This CDR3 is CASSLFGPSDRPYNSPLHF. CDR3 coding DNA: TGTGCCAGCAGTTTATTTGGGCCGTCTGACAGGCCCTATAATTCACCCCTCCACTTT.

The chain carries TRBV6-2 or TRBV6-3 and TRBJ2-2, with D perhaps TRBD1 (5 bases). Germline V gene lookup returns CDR1 MNHEY and CDR2 SVGEGT. V lost 4 bases and J lost 0, with 12 bases in between. This CDR3 is 16 amino acids long. CDR3 nucleotide sequence: TGTGCCAGCAGTTTTGCAGGGTTAGCGAACACCGGGGAGCTGTTTTTT. Protein sequence: CASSFAGLANTGELFF.

V usage is TRBV6-5 and J usage is TRBJ2-7; 8 bases are a match to TRBD1. There are 12 residues in the CDR3. After removal of 9 bases from V and 5 bases from J, the junction contained 6 bases not matched to a gene. Germline CDR1 reads MNHEY; CDR2 reads SVGAGI. CDR3 sequence (DNA): TGTGCCAGGGACAGGGTCGGGCACGAGCAGTACTTC. This gives the protein CARDRVGHEQYF.

The chain combines TRBV12-3 or TRBV12-4 with TRBJ2-7; TRBD1 is a possible D gene (5 bases). The CDR3 totals 13 residues. V lost 5 bases to trimming and J lost 3 bases, with 11 bases between them. The CDR3 DNA reads as TGTGCCAGCAGTGTTTGGGGCAACTACGAGCAGTACTTC. Translated: CASSVWGNYEQYF.

As DNA, the CDR3 is TGTGCCAGCAGCCTGGGACAGTACCAAGAGACCCAGTACTTC. Its translation is CASSLGQYQETQYF. This chain uses TRBV3-1 (or the pseudogene TRBV3-2) with TRBJ2-5; 7 bases match TRBD1. The ends lost 4 bases at V and 0 bases at J; junction bases unmatched: 2. In germline, CDR1 is LGHDT, CDR2 YNNKEL (reference sequence). The CDR3 spans 14 residues.

This clone has only a few counts. This chain uses TRBV5-1 with TRBJ1-1; 9 bases match TRBD1. CDR3 length: 14 residues. Germline CDR1 reads SGHRS; CDR2 reads YFSETQ. J was trimmed by 8 bases and V by 5 bases; bases with no gene match: 10. CDR3 in amino acids: CASSIDPGTGEAFF. CDR3 sequence (DNA): TGCGCCAGCAGTATAGATCCCGGGACAGGGGAAGCTTTCTTT.

This rearrangement joins TRBV27 to TRBJ2-7; 7 nucleotides agree with TRBD1. The junction had 2 bases not matched to a gene; V was cut back by 5 bases and J by 1 base. This CDR3 spans 13 amino acids. Germline CDR1 reads MNHEY; CDR2 reads SMNVEV (reference sequence). CDR3 region: CASSPGQSYEQYF. The CDR3 DNA is TGTGCCAGCAGTCCGGGACAGTCCTACGAGCAGTACTTC.

In DNA form, the CDR3 reads TGTGCCACCAGTGATACGGCCGGGACAGGGGGCAAAAATGAGCAGTTCTTC. Protein sequence: CATSDTAGTGGKNEQFF. The chain has TRBV24-1 and TRBJ2-1; 12 bases align to TRBD1. V lost 3 bases and J lost 7; bases outside the gene matches: 9. Germline V gives CDR1 KGHDR, CDR2 SFDVKD. The CDR3 extends over 17 amino acids.

This chain connects TRBV14 to TRBJ1-2, with D possibly matching TRBD1 (5 bases). Per the germline V gene, CDR1 is SGHDN and CDR2 is FVKESK. Trimming took 4 bases from V and 2 from J, leaving 14 bases between them. This CDR3 region has 15 residues. The CDR3 DNA sequence: TGTGCCAGCAGCCCACTCTGGGGGGTGAACTATGGCTACACCTTC. Encoded protein: CASSPLWGVNYGYTF. Full variable domain (rest looked up from reference TRBV14 and TRBJ1-2): EAGVTQFPSHSVIEKGQTVTLRCDPISGHDNLYWYRRVMGKEIKFLLHFVKESKQDESGMPNNRFLAERTGGTYSTLKVQPAELEDSGVYFCASSPLWGVNYGYTFGSGTRLTVV.